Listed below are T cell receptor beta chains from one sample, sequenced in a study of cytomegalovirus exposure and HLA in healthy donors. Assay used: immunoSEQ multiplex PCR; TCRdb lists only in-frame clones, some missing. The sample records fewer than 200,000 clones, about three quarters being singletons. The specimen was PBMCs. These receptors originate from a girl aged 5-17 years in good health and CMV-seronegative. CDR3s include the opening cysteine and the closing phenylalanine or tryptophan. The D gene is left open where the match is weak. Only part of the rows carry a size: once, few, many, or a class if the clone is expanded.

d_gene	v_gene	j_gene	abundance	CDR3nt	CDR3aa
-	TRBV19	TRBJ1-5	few	TGTGCCAGTAGTAGCAGGGAGGGAGTACATCAGCCCCAGCATTTT	CASSSREGVHQPQHF
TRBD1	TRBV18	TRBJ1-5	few	TGTGCCAGCTCACCAAGGGACAGGGGCCAGCCCCAGCATTTT	CASSPRDRGQPQHF
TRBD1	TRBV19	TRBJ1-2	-	TGTGCCAGTAGTACCACAGGGGGCTTGGGCTACACCTTC	CASSTTGGLGYTF
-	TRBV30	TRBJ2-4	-	TGTGCCTGGTCACAGGGTGGGGACATTCAGTACTTC	CAWSQGGDIQYF
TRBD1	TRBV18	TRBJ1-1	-	TGTGCCAGCTCACAAACCGGGACAGGGGGCGCGAACACTGAAGCTTTCTTT	CASSQTGTGGANTEAFF
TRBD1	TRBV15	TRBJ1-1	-	TGTGCCACCAGCAGCCCACCGGGACAGGGCACTGAAGCTTTCTTT	CATSSPPGQGTEAFF
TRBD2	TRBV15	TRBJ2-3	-	TGTGCCACCAGCAGAGCCAATCCAGGGAGGGCCGATACGCAGTATTTT	CATSRANPGRADTQYF
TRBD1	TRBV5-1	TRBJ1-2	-	TGCGCCAGCAGCTCCAAGACAGGGGCCTACTATGGCTACACCTTC	CASSSKTGAYYGYTF
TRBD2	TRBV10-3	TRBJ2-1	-	TGTGCCATCAGTGCTAGCGGGGGGGCATCCTCCTACAATGAGCAGTTCTTC	CAISASGGASSYNEQFF
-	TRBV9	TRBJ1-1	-	TGTGCCAGCAGCGTAGACGGCACTGAAGCTTTCTTT	CASSVDGTEAFF
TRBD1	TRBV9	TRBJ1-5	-	TGTGCCAGCAGCGCCACAGGGGGCGCCGGGGGTCAGCCCCAGCATTTT	CASSATGGAGGQPQHF
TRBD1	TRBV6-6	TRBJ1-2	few	TGTGCCAGCAGTTATGAGGGACAGGGTGTCGAGGGCTACACCTTC	CASSYEGQGVEGYTF
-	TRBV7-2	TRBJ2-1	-	TGTGCCAGCATCACCCCGGGGAATGAGCAGTTCTTC	CASITPGNEQFF
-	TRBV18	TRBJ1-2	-	TGTGCCAGCTCACCACCGATGGGCACCTCTAACTATGGCTACACCTTC	CASSPPMGTSNYGYTF
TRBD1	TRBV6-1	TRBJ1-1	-	TGTGCCAGCAGCGTAGAACAGGGGTCTGAAGCTTTCTTT	CASSVEQGSEAFF
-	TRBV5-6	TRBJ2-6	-	TGTGCCAGCAGCTTTATCTCTGGGGCCAACGTCCTGACTTTC	CASSFISGANVLTF
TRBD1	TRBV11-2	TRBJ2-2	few	TGTGCCAGCAGCACCATCAGGGACAGGAGGGGACGAGACACCGGGGAGCTGTTTTTT	CASSTIRDRRGRDTGELFF
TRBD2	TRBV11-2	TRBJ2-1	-	TGTGCCAGCAGCCCACGGAGCGGGGGGTCCTACAATGAGCAGTTCTTC	CASSPRSGGSYNEQFF
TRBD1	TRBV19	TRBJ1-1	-	TGTGCCAGTAGTATCGACAGGGAGACTGAAGCTTTCTTT	CASSIDRETEAFF
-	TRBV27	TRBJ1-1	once	TGTGCCAGCAGTTTACAGGCTACCACAGGGTCTGAAGCTTTCTTT	CASSLQATTGSEAFF
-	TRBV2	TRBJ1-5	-	TGTGCCAGCAGCTCCGGGGGAGTTAAGCCCCAGAATTTT	CASSSGGVKPQNF
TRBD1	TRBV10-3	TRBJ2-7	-	TGTGCCATCAGTGAAAGGGGACAGGGCTACGAGCAGTACTTC	CAISERGQGYEQYF
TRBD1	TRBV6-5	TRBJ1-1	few	TGTGCCAGCAGGGCTTCCAGGGGGACCACTGAAGCTTTCTTT	CASRASRGTTEAFF
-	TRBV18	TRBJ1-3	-	TGTGCCAGCTCACCTACAGCAACTGGAAACACCATATATTTT	CASSPTATGNTIYF
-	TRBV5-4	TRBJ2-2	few	TGTGCCAGCAGCGCCTTAGGGGGAACCGGGGAGCTGTTTTTT	CASSALGGTGELFF
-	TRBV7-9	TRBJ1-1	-	TGTGCCAGCAGCCTCAGAGGGGGAAGTGAAGCTTTCTTT	CASSLRGGSEAFF
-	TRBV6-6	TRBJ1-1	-	TGTGCCAGCAGTTTTCTAAACGGCGGGAACACTGAAGCTTTCTTT	CASSFLNGGNTEAFF
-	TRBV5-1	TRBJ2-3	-	TGCGCCAGCAGCCTCGGACAAGGTAGAGATACGCAGTATTTT	CASSLGQGRDTQYF
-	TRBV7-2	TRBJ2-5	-	TGTGCCAGCAGCTTAGGACAGAGCCAAGAGACCCAGTACTTC	CASSLGQSQETQYF
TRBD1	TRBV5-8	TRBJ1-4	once	TGTGCCAGCAGCAGGACAGGGGGCGATGAAAAACTGTTTTTT	CASSRTGGDEKLFF
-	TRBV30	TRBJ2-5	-	TGTGCCTGGAGTGTACTTAGATTTCAAACCCAAGAGACCCAGTACTTC	CAWSVLRFQTQETQYF
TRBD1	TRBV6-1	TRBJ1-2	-	TGTGCCAGCAGTGGAGACAGGGGTGGTCGTCTTCACTACTATGGCTACACCTTC	CASSGDRGGRLHYYGYTF
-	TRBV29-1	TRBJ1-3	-	TGCAGCGCGAAGGGGCAAGGGACCATATATTTT	CSAKGQGTIYF
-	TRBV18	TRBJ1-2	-	TGTGCCAGCTCATTGGCGGCAGAAACTTCCTTCTATGGCTACACCTTC	CASSLAAETSFYGYTF
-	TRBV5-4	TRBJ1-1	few	TGTGCCAGCAGCTTTTCCGCCAGGAACACTGAAGCTTTCTTT	CASSFSARNTEAFF
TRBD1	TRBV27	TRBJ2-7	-	TGTGCCAGCAGGCTTCAGGGGGCGCCGGGCGAGCAGTACTTC	CASRLQGAPGEQYF
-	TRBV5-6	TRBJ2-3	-	TGTGCCAGCAGCTTGTCATATACGCAGTATTTT	CASSLSYTQYF
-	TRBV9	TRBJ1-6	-	TGTGCCAGCAGCGTAGAACAGAATTCACCCCTCCACTTT	CASSVEQNSPLHF
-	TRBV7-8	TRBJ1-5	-	TGTGCCAGCAGCTTAGCGGGGGGTTGGGATCAGCCCCAGCATTTT	CASSLAGGWDQPQHF
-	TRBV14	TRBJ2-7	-	TGTGCCAGCAGGGGCGCCTACGAGCAGTACTTC	CASRGAYEQYF
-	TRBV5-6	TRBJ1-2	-	TGTGCCAGCAGCCCACCGACAGACCTCCTCTATGGCTACACCTTC	CASSPPTDLLYGYTF
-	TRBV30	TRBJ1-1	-	TGTGCCTGGATTCGGAATCCCGGGGGCACTGAAGCTTTCTTT	CAWIRNPGGTEAFF
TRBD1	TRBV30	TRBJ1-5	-	TGTGCCCTTGGACAGGGGCACGATCAGCCCCAGCATTTT	CALGQGHDQPQHF
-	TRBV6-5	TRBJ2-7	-	TGTGCCAGCAGGGCAGGGATCAAGGGCTACGAGCAGTACTTC	CASRAGIKGYEQYF
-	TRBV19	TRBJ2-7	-	TGTGCCAGTAGTCAGGACAGAACCTACGAGCAGTACTTC	CASSQDRTYEQYF
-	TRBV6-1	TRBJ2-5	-	TGTGCCAGCAGTGAGCGGGGTTGGTCGCAAGAGACCCAGTACTTC	CASSERGWSQETQYF
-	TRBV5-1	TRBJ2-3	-	TGCGCCAGCAGCCCTATAGCGGGCACAGATACGCAGTATTTT	CASSPIAGTDTQYF
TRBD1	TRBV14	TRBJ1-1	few	TGTGCCAGCAGCCGACAGGGGGCCCCAAGCACTGAAGCTTTCTTT	CASSRQGAPSTEAFF
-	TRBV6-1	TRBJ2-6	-	TGTGCCAGCAGTGAAAGAGCCACCGCATCCTCTGGGGCCAACGTCCTGACTTTC	CASSERATASSGANVLTF
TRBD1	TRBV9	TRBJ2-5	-	TGTGCCAGCAGCGACCCGCGGACAGGGCCCCAGGAAGAGACCCAGTACTTC	CASSDPRTGPQEETQYF
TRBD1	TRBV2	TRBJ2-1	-	TGTGCCAGCAGTCCTCCCGGGACAGCAGGTGAGCAGTTCTTC	CASSPPGTAGEQFF
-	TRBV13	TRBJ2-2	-	TGTGCCAGCAGCTCCATTCTGGGCAGGGCGAACACCGGGGAGCTGTTTTTT	CASSSILGRANTGELFF
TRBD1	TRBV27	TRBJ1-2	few	TGTGCCAGCGCAGATTCCACAGGGGGCGTCTATGGCTACACCTTC	CASADSTGGVYGYTF